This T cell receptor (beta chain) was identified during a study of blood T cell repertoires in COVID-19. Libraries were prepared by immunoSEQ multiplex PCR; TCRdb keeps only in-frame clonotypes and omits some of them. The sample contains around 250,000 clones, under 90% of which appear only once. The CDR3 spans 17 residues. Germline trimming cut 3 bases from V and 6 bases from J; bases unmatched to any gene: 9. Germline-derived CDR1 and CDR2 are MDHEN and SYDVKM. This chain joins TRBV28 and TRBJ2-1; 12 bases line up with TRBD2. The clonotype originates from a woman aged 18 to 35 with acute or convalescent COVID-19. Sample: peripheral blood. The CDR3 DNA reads TGTGCCAGCAGTTTCTCCAGGACTAGCGGGGCCTCCAATGAGCAGTTCTTC. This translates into CASSFSRTSGASNEQFF.